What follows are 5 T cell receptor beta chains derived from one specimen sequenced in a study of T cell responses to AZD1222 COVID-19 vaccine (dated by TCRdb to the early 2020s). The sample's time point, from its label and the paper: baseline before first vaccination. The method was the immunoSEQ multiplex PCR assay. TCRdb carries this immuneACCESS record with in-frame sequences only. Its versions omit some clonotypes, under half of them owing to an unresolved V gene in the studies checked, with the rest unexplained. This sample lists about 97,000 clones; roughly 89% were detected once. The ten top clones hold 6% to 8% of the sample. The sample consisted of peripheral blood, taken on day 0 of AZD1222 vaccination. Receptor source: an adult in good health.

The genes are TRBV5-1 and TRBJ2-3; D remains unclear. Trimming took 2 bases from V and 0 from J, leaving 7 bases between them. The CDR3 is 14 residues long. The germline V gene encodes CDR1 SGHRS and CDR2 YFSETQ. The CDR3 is CASSLGSSTDTQYF. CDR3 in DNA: TGCGCCAGCAGCTTAGGGTCGAGCACAGATACGCAGTATTTT.

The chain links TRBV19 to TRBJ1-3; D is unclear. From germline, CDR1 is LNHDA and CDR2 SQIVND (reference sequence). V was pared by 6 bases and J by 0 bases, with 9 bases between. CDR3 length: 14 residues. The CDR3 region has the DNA TGTGCCAGTAGGTTAGGCGGCTCTGGAAACACCATATATTTT. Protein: CASRLGGSGNTIYF. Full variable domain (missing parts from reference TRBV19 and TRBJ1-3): DGGITQSPKYLFRKEGQNVTLSCEQNLNHDAMYWYRQDPGQGLRLIYYSQIVNDFQKGDIAEGYSVSREKKESFPLTVTSAQKNPTAFYLCASRLGGSGNTIYFGEGSWLTVV.

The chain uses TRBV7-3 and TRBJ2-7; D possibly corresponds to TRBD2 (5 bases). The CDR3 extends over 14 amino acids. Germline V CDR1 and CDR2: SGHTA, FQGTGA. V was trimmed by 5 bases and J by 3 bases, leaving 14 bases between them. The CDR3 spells CASSVSPGFYEQYF. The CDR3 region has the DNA TGTGCCAGCAGCGTCTCCCCGGGGTTCTACGAGCAGTACTTC.

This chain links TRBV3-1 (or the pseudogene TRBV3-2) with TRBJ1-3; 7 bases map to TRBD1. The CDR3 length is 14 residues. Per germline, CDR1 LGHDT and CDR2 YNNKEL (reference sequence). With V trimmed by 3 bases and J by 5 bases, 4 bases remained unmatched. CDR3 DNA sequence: TGTGCCAGCAGCCAGCCGGGACAGAGAAACACCATATATTTT. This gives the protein CASSQPGQRNTIYF.

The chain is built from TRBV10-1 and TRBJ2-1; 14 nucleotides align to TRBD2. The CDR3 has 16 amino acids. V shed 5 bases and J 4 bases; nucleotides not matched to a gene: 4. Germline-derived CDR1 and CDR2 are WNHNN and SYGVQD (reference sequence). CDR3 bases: TGCGCCAGCAGTAGGGGACTAGCGGGAGCATACAATGAGCAGTTCTTC. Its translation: CASSRGLAGAYNEQFF.